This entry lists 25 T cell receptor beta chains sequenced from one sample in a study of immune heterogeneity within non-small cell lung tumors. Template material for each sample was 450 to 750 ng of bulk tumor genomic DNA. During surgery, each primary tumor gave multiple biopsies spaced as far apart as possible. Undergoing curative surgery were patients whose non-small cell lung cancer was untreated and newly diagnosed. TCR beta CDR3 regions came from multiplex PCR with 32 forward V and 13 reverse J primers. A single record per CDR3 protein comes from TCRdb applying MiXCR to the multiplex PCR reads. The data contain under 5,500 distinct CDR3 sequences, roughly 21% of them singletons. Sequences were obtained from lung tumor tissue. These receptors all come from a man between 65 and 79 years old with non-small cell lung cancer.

This CDR3 reads CSARIGEQPQHF. The CDR3 region has the DNA TGCAGTGCTAGAATCGGGGAACAGCCCCAGCATTTT. V gene TRBV20-1 combines with J gene TRBJ1-5; D gene unclear. The CDR3 consists of 12 residues. Looked up from germline, CDR1 is DFQATT and CDR2 is SNEGSKA (reference sequence). Trimming took off 2 bases at V and 7 bases at J, with 9 bases between the two ends.

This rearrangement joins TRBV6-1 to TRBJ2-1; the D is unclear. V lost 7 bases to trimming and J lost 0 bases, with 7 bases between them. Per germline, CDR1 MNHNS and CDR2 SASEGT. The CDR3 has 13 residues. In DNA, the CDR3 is TGTGCCAGCACATACAACTCCTACAATGAGCAGTTCTTC. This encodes CASTYNSYNEQFF.

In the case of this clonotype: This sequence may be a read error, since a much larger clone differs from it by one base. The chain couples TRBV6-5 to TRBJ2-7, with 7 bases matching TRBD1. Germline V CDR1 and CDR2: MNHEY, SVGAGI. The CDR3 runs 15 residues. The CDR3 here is CASSSNRGVAYDQYF. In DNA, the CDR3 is TGTGCCAGCAGTTCAAACAGGGGCGTAGCCTACGATCAGTACTTC.

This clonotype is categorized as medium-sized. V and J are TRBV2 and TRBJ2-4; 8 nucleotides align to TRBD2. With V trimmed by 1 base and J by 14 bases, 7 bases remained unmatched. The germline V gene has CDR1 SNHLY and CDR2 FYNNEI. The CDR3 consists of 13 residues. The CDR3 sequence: CASSEEGLGIEYF. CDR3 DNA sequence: TGTGCCAGCAGTGAAGAGGGACTAGGTATCGAGTACTTC.

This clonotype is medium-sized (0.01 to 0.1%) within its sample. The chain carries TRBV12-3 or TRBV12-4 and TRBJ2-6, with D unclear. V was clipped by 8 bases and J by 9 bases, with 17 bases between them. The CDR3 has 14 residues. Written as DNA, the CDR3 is TGTGCCAGCTTACCCAACGCTGCCAACAACGTCCTGACTTTC. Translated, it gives CASLPNAANNVLTF.

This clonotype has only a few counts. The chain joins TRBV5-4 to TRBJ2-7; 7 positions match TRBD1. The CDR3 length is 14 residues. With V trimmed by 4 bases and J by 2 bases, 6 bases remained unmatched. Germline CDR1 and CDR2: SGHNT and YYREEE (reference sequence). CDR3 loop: CASSRRDRAYEQYF. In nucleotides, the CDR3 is TGTGCCAGCAGCCGACGGGACAGAGCCTACGAGCAGTACTTC. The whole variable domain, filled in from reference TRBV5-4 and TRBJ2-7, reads ETGVTQSPTHLIKTRGQQVTLRCSSQSGHNTVSWYQQALGQGPQFIFQYYREEENGRGNFPPRFSGLQFPNYSSELNVNALELDDSALYLCASSRRDRAYEQYFGPGTRLTVT.

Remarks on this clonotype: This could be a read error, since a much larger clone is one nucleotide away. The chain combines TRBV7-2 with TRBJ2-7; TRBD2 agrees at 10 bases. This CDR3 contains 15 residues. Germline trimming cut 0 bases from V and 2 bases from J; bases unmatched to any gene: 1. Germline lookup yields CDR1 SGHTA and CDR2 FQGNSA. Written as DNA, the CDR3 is TGTACCAGCAGCTTAGCTGGGACTAGCGCCTACGAGCAGTACTTC. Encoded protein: CTSSLAGTSAYEQYF.

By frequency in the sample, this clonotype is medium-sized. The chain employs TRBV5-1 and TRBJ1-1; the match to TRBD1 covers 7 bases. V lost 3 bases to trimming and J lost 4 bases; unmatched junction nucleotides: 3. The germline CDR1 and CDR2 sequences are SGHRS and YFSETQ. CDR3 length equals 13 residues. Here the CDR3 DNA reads TGCGCCAGCAGCTCCAGGGGGGGCACTGAAGCTTTCTTT. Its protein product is CASSSRGGTEAFF.

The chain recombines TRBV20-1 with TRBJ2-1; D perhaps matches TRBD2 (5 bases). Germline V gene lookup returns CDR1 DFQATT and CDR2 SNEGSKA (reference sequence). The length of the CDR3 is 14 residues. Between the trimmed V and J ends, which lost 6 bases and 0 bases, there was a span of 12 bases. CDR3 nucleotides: TGCAGTGCCTCGCCAGGAGGCTCCTACAATGAGCAGTTCTTC. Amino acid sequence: CSASPGGSYNEQFF.

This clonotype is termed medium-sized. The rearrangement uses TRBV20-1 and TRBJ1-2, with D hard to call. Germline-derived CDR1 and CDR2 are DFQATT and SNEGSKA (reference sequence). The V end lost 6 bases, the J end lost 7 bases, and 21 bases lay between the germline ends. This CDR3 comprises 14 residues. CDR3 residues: CSARKAEGTSGYTF. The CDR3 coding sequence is TGCAGTGCCAGGAAGGCCGAGGGAACGTCTGGCTACACCTTC.

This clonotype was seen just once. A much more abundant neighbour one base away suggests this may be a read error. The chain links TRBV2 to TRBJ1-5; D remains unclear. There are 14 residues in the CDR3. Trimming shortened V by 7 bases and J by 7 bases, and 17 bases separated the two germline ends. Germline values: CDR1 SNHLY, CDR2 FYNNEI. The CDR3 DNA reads TGTGCCAGCACTGTGACATGGGAAAGGCAGCCCCAGCATTTT. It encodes CASTVTWERQPQHF. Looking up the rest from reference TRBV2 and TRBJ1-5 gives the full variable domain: EPEVTQTPSHQVTQMGQEVILRCVPISNHLYFYWYRQILGQKVEFLVSFYNNEISEKSEIFDDQFSVERPDGSNFTLKIRSTKLEDSAMYFCASTVTWERQPQHFGDGTRLSIL.

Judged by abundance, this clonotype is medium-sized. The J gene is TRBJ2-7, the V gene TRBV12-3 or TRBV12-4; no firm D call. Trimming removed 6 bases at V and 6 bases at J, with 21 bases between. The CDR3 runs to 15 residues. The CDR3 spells CASSFRSGSLREQYF. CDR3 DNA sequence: TGTGCCAGCAGCTTTCGGTCAGGTTCTCTTCGCGAGCAGTACTTC.

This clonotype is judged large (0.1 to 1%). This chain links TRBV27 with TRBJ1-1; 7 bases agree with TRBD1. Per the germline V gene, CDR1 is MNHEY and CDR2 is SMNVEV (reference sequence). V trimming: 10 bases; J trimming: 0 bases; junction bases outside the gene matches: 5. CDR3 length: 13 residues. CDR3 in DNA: TGTGCCACCACGGACAGGATGAACACTGAAGCTTTCTTT. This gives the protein CATTDRMNTEAFF.

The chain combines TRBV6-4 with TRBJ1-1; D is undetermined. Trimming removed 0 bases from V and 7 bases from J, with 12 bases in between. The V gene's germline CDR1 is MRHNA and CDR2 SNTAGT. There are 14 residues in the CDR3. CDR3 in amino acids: CASSDSGSPDEAFF. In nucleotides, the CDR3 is TGTGCCAGCAGTGACTCAGGTTCTCCCGATGAAGCTTTCTTT.

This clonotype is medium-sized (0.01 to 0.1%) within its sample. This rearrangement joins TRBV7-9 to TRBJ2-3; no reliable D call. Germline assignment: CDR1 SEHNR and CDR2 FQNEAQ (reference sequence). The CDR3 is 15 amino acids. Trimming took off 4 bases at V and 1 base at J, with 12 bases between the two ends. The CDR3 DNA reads TGTGCCAGCAGCTCCCCAGAATTACGCACAGATACGCAGTATTTT. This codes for CASSSPELRTDTQYF.

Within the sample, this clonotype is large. This chain's CDR3 is CASSSGTGGEKLFF. The DNA for the CDR3 is TGTGCCAGCAGCTCTGGGACAGGGGGTGAAAAACTGTTTTTT. This rearrangement joins TRBV12-3 or TRBV12-4 to TRBJ1-4, with TRBD1 matching over 11 bases. This CDR3 region has 14 residues. V trimming: 6 bases; J trimming: 7 bases; junction bases outside the gene matches: 4.

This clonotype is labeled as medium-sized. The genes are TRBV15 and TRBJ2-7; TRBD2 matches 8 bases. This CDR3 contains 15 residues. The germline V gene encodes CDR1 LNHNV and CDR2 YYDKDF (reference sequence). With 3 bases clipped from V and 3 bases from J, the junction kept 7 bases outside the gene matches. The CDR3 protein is CATSRARGGGYEQYF. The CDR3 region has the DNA TGTGCCACCAGCAGGGCCCGGGGGGGCGGCTACGAGCAGTACTTC.

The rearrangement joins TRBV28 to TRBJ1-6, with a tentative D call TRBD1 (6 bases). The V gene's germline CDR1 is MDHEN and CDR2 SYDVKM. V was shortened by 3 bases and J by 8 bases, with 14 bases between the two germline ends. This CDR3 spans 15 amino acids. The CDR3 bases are TGTGCCAGCAGTTTGTGGCAGGGGTCGGATTCACCCCTCCACTTT. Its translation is CASSLWQGSDSPLHF.

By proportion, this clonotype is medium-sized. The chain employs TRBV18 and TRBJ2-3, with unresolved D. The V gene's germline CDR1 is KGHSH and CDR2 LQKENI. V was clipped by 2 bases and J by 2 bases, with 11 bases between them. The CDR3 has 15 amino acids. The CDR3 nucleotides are TGTGCCAGCTCACCATTCGTGGGTACCACAGATACGCAGTATTTT. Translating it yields CASSPFVGTTDTQYF.

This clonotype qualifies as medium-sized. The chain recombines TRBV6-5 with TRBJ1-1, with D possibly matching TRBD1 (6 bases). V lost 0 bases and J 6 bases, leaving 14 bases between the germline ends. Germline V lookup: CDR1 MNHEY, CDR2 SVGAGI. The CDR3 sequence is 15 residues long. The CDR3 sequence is CASSYSSSGGAEAFF. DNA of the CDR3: TGTGCCAGCAGTTACTCCAGTTCTGGGGGCGCTGAAGCTTTCTTT.

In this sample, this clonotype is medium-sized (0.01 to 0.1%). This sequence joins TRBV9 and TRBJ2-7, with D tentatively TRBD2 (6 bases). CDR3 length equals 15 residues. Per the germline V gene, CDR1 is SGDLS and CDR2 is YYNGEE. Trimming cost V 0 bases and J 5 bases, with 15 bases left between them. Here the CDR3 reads CASSVDPLPSDEQYF. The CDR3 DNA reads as TGTGCCAGCAGCGTAGATCCCCTCCCTAGCGACGAGCAGTACTTC. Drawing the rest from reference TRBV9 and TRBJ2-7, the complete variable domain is DSGVTQTPKHLITATGQRVTLRCSPRSGDLSVYWYQQSLDQGLQFLIQYYNGEERAKGNILERFSAQQFPDLHSELNLSSLELGDSALYFCASSVDPLPSDEQYFGPGTRLTVT.

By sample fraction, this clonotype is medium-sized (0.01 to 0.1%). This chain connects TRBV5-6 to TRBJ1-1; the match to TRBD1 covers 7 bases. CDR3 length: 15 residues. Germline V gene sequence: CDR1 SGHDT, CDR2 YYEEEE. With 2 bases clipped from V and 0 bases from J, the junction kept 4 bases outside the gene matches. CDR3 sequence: CASSFPTGMNTEAFF. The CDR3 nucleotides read TGTGCCAGCAGCTTCCCGACAGGGATGAACACTGAAGCTTTCTTT.

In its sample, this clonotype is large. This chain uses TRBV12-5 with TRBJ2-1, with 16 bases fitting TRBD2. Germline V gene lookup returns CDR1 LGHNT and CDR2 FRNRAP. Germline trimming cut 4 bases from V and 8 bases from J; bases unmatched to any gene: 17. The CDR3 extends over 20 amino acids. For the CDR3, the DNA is TGTGCTAGTGGTTCCGCATACCCGGGACTAGCGGGAGGGCCAGTCGATGAGCAGTTCTTC. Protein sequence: CASGSAYPGLAGGPVDEQFF.

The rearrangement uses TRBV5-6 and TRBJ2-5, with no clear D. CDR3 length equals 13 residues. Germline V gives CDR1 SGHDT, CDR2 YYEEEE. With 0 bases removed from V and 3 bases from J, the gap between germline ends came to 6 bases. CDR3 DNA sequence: TGTGCCAGCAGCTTGGACATGGAAGAGACCCAGTACTTC. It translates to CASSLDMEETQYF. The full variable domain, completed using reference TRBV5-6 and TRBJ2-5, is DAGVTQSPTHLIKTRGQQVTLRCSPKSGHDTVSWYQQALGQGPQFIFQYYEEEERQRGNFPDRFSGHQFPNYSSELNVNALLLGDSALYLCASSLDMEETQYFGPGTRLLVL.

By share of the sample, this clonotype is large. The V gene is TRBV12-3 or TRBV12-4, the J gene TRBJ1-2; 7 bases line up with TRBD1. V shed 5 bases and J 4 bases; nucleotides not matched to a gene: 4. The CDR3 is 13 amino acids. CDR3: CASSHTGVYGYTF. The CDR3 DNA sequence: TGTGCCAGCAGTCACACAGGGGTCTATGGCTACACCTTC.